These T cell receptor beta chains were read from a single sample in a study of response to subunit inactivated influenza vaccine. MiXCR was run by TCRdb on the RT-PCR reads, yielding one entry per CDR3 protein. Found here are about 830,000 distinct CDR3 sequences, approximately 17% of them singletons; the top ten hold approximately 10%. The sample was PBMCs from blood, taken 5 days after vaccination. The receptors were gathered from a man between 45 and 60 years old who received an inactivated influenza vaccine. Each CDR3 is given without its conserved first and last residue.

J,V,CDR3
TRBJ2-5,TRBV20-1,SARDATRETQY
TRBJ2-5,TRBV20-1,SALSEGVQQETQY
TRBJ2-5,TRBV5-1,ASSLLGQTQETQY
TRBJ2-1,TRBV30,AWSVLSTSYNEQF
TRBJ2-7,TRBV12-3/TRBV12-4,ASSPPGHGEQY
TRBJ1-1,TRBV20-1,SAADKVNTEAF
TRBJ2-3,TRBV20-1,SASDITRMRDTQY
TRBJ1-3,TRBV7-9,ASSASVGYGNTIY
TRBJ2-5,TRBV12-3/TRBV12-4,ASSDPSGGATKTQY
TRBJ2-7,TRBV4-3,ASSLQTGQGAYEQY
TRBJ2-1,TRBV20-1,SAGGRNYNEQF
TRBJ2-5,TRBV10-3,AIRRTEQETQY
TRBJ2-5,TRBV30,AWSVYWGKETQY
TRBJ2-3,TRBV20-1,SAIGRGTDTQY
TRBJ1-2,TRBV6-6,ASIDRWNYGYT
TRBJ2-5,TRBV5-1,ASSHQMETQY
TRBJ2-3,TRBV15,ATSKLAGAGTDTQY
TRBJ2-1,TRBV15,ATSRDEYNEQF
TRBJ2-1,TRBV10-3,AISEWTSGANEQF
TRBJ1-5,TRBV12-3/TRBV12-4,ASSLRGYQPQH
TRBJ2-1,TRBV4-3,ASSQDMGTGLPYNEQF
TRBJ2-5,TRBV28,ASSLRQDQETQY
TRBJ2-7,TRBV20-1,SARDPGQGPYEQY
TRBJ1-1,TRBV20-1,SASDGRYTEAF
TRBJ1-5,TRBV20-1,SARDFRVQHQPQH
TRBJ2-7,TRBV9,ASSVVGEEDEQY
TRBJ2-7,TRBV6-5,ASSYSNPGDYEQY
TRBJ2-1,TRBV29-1,SAETSGKYNEQF
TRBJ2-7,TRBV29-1,SVGITTGTASYEQY
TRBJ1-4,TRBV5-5,ASSFGGPNEKLF
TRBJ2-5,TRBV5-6,ASSAPDREGWETQY
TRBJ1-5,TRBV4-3,ASSPSRGLPQH
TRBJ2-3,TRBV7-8,ASSHQFGGTDTQY
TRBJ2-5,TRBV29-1,SVQQGRGWAQY
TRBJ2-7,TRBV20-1,SARVQVSSYEQY
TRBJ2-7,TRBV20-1,SARVGLAGLLYSYEQY
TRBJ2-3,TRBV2,ASTVGTSGGAQY
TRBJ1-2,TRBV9,ASSVGTGEYGGYT
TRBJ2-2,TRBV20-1,SARRLAVNTGELF
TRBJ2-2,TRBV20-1,SARLTGELF
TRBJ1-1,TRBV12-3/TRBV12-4,ASSQGGLGEAF
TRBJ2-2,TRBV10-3,AIGRHTGELF
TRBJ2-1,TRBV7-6,ASSLTPGTTGEQF
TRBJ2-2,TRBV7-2,ASRRLLTGFRTGELF
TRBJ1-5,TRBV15,ATSREPVSNQPQH
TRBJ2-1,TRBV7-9,ASSGTGGQNEQF
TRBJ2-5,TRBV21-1,ASRTKTQY
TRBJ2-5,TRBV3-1,ASSFRQGETQY
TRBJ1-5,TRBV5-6,ASSLRTAYSNQPQH
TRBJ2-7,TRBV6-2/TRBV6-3,ASSYTSSASYEQY
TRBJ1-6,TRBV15,ATSSRLGQGYNSPLH
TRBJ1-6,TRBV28,ASSRLRENSPLH
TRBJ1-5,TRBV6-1,ASSEARGSNQPQH